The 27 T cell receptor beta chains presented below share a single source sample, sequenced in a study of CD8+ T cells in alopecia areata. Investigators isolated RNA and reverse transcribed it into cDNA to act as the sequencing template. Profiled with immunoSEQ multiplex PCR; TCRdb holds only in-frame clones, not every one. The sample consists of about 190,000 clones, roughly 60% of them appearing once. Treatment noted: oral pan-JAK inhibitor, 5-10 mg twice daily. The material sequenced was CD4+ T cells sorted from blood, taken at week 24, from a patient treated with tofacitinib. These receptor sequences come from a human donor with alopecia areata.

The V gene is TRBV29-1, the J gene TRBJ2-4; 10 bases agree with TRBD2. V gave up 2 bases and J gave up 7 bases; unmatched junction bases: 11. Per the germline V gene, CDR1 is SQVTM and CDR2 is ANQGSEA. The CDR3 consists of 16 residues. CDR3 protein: CSVEQSGGVRGNIQYF. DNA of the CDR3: TGCAGCGTTGAACAGAGCGGGGGGGTACGTGGTAACATTCAGTACTTC.

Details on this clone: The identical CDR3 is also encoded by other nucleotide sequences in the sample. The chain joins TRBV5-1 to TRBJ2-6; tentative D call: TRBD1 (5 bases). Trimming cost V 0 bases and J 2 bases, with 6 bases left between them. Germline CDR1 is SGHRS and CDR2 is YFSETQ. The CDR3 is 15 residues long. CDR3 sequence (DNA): TGCGCCAGCAGCTTGGCAGGGACTGGGGCCAACGTCCTGACTTTC. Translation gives CASSLAGTGANVLTF.

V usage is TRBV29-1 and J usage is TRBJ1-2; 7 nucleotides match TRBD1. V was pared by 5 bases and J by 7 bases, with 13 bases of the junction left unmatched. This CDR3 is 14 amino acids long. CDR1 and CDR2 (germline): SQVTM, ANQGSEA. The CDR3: CSVQKVGTVTGYTF. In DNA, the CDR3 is TGCAGCGTTCAAAAGGTGGGGACAGTTACTGGCTACACCTTC.

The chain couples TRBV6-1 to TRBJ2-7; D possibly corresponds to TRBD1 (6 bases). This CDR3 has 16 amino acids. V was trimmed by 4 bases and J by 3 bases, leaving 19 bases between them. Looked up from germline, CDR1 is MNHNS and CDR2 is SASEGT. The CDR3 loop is CASSVTTGTTLYEQYF. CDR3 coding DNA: TGTGCCAGCAGTGTTACGACCGGGACAACACTCTACGAGCAGTACTTC.

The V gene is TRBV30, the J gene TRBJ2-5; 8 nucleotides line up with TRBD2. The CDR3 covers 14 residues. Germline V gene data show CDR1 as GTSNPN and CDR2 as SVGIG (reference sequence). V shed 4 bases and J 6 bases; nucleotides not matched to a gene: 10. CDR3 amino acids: CAWIGPGLGKTQYF. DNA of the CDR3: TGTGCCTGGATAGGACCGGGACTAGGCAAGACCCAGTACTTC.

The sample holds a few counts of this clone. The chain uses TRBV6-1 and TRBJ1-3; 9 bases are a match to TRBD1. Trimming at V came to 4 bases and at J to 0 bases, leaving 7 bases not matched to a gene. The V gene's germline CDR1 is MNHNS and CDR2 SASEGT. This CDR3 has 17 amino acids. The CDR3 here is CASSVPGQGASGNTIYF. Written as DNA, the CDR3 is TGTGCCAGCAGTGTTCCGGGACAGGGTGCCTCTGGAAACACCATATATTTT.

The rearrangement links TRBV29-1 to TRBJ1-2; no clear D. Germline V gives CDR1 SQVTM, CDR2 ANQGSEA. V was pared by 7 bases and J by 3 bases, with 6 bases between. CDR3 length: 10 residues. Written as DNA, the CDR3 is TGCAGCGCTGACCACTATGGCTACACCTTC. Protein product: CSADHYGYTF.

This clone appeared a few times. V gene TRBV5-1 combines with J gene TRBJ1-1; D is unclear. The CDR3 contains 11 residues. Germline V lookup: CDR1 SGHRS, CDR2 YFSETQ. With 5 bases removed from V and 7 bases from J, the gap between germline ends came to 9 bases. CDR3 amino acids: CASRYGDEAFF. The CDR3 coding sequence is TGCGCCAGCAGGTACGGGGATGAAGCTTTCTTT.

The CDR3 DNA reads as TGTGCCAGCAGCTTAGCTGGGTCAGCCGAGCAGTACTTC. Translating it yields CASSLAGSAEQYF. The chain employs TRBV7-9 and TRBJ2-7; D not resolved. Trimming took off 0 bases at V and 6 bases at J, with 9 bases between the two ends. The CDR3 consists of 13 residues. Germline V gene data show CDR1 as SEHNR and CDR2 as FQNEAQ (reference sequence).

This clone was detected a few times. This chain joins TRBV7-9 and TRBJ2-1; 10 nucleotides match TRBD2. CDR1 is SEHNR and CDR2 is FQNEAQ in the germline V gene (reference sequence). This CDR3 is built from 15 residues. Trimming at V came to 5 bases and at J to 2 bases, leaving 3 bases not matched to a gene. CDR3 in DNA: TGTGCCAGCAGCATGAGCGGGGGGGCCTACAATGAGCAGTTCTTC. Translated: CASSMSGGAYNEQFF.

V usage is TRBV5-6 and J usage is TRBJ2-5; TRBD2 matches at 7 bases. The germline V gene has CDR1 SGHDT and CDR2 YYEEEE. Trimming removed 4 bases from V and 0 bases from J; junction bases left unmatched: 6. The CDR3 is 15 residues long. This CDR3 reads CASSPSGAYQETQYF. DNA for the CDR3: TGTGCCAGCAGCCCCAGCGGGGCGTACCAAGAGACCCAGTACTTC.

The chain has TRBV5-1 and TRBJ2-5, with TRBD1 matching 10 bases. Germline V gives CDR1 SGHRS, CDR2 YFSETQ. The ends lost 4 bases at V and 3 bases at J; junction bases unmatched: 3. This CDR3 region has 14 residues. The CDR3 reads CASSKGQGKETQYF. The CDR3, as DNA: TGCGCCAGCAGCAAGGGACAGGGGAAAGAGACCCAGTACTTC.

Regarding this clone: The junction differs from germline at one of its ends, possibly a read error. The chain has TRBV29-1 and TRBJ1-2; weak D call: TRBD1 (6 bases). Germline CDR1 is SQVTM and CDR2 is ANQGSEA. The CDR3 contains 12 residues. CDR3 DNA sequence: TGCAGCGTGGCGGGGGCCTTCGATGGGTACACCTTC. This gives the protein CSVAGAFDGYTF.

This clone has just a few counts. The CDR3 sequence is CASSPDRVYNEQFF. The DNA for the CDR3 is TGTGCCAGCAGTCCGGACAGGGTCTACAATGAGCAGTTCTTC. The chain employs TRBV14 and TRBJ2-1; 8 bases agree with TRBD1. Germline V gives CDR1 SGHDN, CDR2 FVKESK. CDR3 length: 14 amino acids. Losses at the gene ends were 6 bases for V and 3 bases for J; bases not matched to a gene: 4.

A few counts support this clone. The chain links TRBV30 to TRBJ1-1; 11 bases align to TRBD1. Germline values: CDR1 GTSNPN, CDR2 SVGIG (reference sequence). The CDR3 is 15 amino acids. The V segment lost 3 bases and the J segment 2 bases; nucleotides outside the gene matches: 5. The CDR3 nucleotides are TGTGCCTGGAGCGGGGACAGGGGGGTCAACACTGAAGCTTTCTTT. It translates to CAWSGDRGVNTEAFF.

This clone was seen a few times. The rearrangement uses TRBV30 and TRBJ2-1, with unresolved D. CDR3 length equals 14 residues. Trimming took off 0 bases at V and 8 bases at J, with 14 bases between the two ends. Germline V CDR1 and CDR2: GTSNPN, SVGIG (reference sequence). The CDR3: CAWSVLRSGDEQFF. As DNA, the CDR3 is TGTGCCTGGAGTGTACTTCGGTCTGGCGATGAGCAGTTCTTC.

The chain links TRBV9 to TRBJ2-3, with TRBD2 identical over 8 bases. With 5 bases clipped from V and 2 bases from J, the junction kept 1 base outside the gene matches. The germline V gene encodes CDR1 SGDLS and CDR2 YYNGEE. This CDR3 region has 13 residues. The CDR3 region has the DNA TGTGCCAGCAGTAGCGGGGACACAGATACGCAGTATTTT. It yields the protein CASSSGDTDTQYF.

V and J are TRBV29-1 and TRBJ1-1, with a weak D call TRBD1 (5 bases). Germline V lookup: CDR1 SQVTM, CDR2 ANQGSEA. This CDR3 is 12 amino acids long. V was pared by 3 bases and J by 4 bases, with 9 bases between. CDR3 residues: CSVERGSTEAFF. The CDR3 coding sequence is TGCAGCGTTGAGCGGGGGAGCACTGAAGCTTTCTTT.

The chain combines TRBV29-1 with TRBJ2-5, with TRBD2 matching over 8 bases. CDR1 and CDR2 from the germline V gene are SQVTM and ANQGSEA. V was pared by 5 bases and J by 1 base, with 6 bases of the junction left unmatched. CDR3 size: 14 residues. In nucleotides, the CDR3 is TGCAGCGTTCAACCCGGGGGGGCCCAAGAGACCCAGTACTTC. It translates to CSVQPGGAQETQYF.

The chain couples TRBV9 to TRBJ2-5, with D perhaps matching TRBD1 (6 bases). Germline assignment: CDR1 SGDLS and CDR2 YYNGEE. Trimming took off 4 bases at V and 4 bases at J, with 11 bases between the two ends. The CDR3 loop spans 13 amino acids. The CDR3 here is CASSNGQLETQYF. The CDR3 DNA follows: TGTGCCAGCAGCAACGGACAGCTAGAGACCCAGTACTTC.

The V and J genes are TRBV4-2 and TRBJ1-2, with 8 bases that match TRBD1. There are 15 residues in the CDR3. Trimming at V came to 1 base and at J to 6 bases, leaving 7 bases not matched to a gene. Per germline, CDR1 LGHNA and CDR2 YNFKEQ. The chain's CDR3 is CASSQGDRPNHGYTF. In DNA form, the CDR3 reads TGTGCCAGCAGCCAAGGGGACAGGCCAAACCATGGCTACACCTTC.

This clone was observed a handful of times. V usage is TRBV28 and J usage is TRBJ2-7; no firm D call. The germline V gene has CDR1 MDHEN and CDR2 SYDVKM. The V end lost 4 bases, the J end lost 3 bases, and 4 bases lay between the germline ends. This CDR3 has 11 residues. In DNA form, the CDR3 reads TGTGCCAGCAGTTCCAGCTACGAGCAGTACTTC. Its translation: CASSSSYEQYF.

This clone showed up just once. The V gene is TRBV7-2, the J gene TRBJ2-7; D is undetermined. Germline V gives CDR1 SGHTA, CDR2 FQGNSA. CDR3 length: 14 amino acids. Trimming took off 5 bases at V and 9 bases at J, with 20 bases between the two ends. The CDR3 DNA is TGTGCCAGCAGCCCCGCGACTCCAGAGACTCGGCAGTACTTC. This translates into CASSPATPETRQYF.

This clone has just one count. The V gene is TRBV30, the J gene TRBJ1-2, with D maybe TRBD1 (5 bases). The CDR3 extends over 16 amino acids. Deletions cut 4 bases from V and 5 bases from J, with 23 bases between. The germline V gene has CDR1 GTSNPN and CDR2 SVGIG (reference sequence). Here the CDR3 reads CAWTRLPGLLTYGYTF. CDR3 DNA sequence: TGTGCCTGGACACGGTTGCCGGGACTGTTGACTTATGGCTACACCTTC.

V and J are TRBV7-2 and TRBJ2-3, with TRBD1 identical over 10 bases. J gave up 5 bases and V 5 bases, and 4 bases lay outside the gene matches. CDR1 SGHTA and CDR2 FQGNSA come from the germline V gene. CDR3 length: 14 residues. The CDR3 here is CASSPDRGIDTQYF. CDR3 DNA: TGTGCCAGCAGCCCGGACAGGGGGATAGATACGCAGTATTTT.

Here the CDR3 reads CASSLGYGKGETQYF. The CDR3 DNA reads as TGTGCCAGCAGCTTGGGGTATGGAAAGGGGGAGACCCAGTACTTC. This chain links TRBV5-4 with TRBJ2-5; TRBD1 is a possible D gene (5 bases). CDR3 size: 15 residues. V was clipped by 0 bases and J by 5 bases, with 14 bases between them. Germline V gene sequence: CDR1 SGHNT, CDR2 YYREEE (reference sequence).

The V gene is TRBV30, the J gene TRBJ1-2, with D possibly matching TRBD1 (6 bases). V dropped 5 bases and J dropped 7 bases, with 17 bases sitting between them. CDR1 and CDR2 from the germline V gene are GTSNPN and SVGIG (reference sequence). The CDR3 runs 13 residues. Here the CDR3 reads CAWDTGSWRGYTF. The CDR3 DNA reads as TGTGCCTGGGATACAGGGTCCTGGCGTGGCTACACCTTC.